Listed below are T cell receptor beta chains from one sample, sequenced in a study of blood T cells in healthy people across ages. Each CDR3 protein is one row after TCRdb ran MiXCR on the 5' RACE reads. The repertoire has some 900,000 distinct CDR3 sequences, around 28% of them found once; the top ten carry approximately 15%. Sequenced input: blood. All receptors come from an elderly woman in good health. CDR3s include the opening cysteine and the closing phenylalanine or tryptophan. A D gene is named only where the DNA matches it firmly. A row's size may be missing; if present it is once, few, many or a size class.

j_call clone_size d_call cdr3_length v_call cdr3_aa cdr3_nt
TRBJ2-1 NA NA 18 TRBV10-2 CASSERRTRVLYYNEQFF TGCGCCAGCAGTGAGCGGAGGACCCGTGTGCTGTACTACAATGAGCAGTTCTTC
TRBJ2-3 NA TRBD2 13 TRBV11-2 CASSIRTSGTQYF TGTGCCAGCAGCATAAGGACTAGCGGTACGCAGTATTTT
TRBJ2-1 many NA 18 TRBV11-2 CASSARPGGAYSYNEQFF TGTGCCAGCAGCGCGCGACCCGGGGGTGCCTATTCCTACAATGAGCAGTTCTTC
TRBJ2-7 few TRBD2 14 TRBV7-2 CASTGTSGGNEQYF TGTGCCAGCACCGGGACTAGCGGGGGCAATGAGCAGTACTTC
TRBJ2-7 many TRBD2 17 TRBV7-2 CASSLMAGGVGGYEQYF TGTGCCAGCAGCTTAATGGCGGGGGGGGTAGGCGGGTACGAGCAGTACTTC
TRBJ2-5 many NA 13 TRBV6-5 CASSPLGEETQYF TGTGCCAGCAGCCCACTCGGGGAAGAGACCCAGTACTTC
TRBJ1-6 NA NA 15 TRBV5-6 CASSLDWFQDSPLHF TGTGCCAGCAGCTTGGATTGGTTCCAGGACTCACCCCTCCACTTT
TRBJ2-7 NA NA 17 TRBV12-3/TRBV12-4 CASSHAGLRRSGEAQYF TGTGCCAGCAGCCACGCGGGCCTCCGAAGGAGTGGAGAGGCCCAGTACTTC
TRBJ1-5 few NA 12 TRBV20-1 CSARGAGQPQHF TGCAGTGCTAGGGGGGCGGGTCAGCCCCAGCATTTT
TRBJ1-2 few NA 12 TRBV30 CAWSTQNYGYTF TGTGCCTGGAGTACTCAAAACTATGGCTACACCTTC
TRBJ1-2 few NA 17 TRBV7-2 CASSLASKIGGTDGYTF TGTGCCAGCAGCTTAGCCTCAAAAATCGGGGGGACGGATGGCTACACCTTC
TRBJ2-3 few TRBD2 16 TRBV7-2 CASSLDASGGSDTQYF TGTGCCAGCAGCTTAGATGCGAGCGGGGGATCAGATACGCAGTATTTT
TRBJ2-1 many NA 14 TRBV6-2/TRBV6-3 CASSYSTSYNEQFF TGTGCCAGCAGTTACTCGACAAGCTACAATGAGCAGTTCTTC
TRBJ2-7 NA NA 13 TRBV30 CAWSVVSAYKQYF TGTGCCTGGAGTGTAGTGTCGGCCTACAAGCAGTACTTC
TRBJ2-7 many TRBD2 15 TRBV9 CASSVGSGVYYEQYF TGTGCCAGCAGCGTAGGTAGCGGGGTCTACTACGAGCAGTACTTC
TRBJ2-7 NA TRBD1 19 TRBV15 CATSRDFGSATGGEYEQYF TGTGCCACCAGCAGAGATTTTGGCTCCGCGACAGGGGGCGAGTACGAGCAGTACTTC
TRBJ2-1 many TRBD2 14 TRBV20-1 CSATRLAGNNEQFF TGCAGTGCTACCCGACTAGCGGGCAACAATGAGCAGTTCTTC
TRBJ1-5 many NA 14 TRBV24-1 CATSDLLSSQPQHF TGTGCCACCAGTGATTTGCTATCTTCTCAGCCCCAGCATTTT
TRBJ2-3 NA NA 16 TRBV30 CAWSEGGGGAADTQYF TGTGCCTGGAGCGAAGGAGGGGGGGGTGCGGCAGATACGCAGTATTTT
TRBJ2-1 once NA 14 TRBV19 CASMRGGAQETQFF TGTGCCAGTATGAGAGGGGGGGCCCAAGAGACCCAGTTCTTC
TRBJ1-5 NA NA 16 TRBV12-5 CASGRAVTSTDQPQHF TGTGCTAGTGGAAGGGCCGTAACCTCTACCGATCAGCCCCAGCATTTT
TRBJ1-1 many NA 20 TRBV7-2 CASSLSPGPGMGAKNTEAFF TGTGCCAGCAGCTTAAGCCCCGGGCCGGGGATGGGGGCAAAAAACACTGAAGCTTTCTTT
TRBJ2-1 many NA 14 TRBV9 CASSAGQGRGGQFF TGTGCCAGCAGCGCCGGACAGGGCAGGGGGGGGCAGTTCTTC
TRBJ2-7 NA NA 14 TRBV20-1 CSASGDRSSYEQYF TGCAGTGCTAGCGGGGACCGCAGTTCCTACGAGCAGTACTTC
TRBJ1-1 NA NA 12 TRBV20-1 CSARVGDTEAFF TGCAGTGCTAGAGTCGGGGACACTGAAGCTTTCTTT
TRBJ2-3 NA NA 12 TRBV27 CATAESTDTQYF TGTGCCACCGCGGAGAGCACAGATACGCAGTATTTT
TRBJ1-1 NA TRBD1 16 TRBV7-2 CASSPRRGRRDTEAFF TGTGCCAGCAGCCCCCGCAGGGGGCGCAGGGACACTGAAGCTTTCTTT
TRBJ2-5 many TRBD1 15 TRBV20-1 CSASPGQTFWETQYF TGCAGTGCGTCTCCGGGACAGACTTTTTGGGAGACCCAGTACTTC
TRBJ2-2 NA TRBD2 16 TRBV24-1 CATSDPSGSNTGELFF TGTGCCACCAGTGATCCGAGCGGGAGTAATACCGGGGAGCTGTTTTTT
TRBJ2-7 many TRBD2 12 TRBV20-1 CSASGGTYEQYF TGCAGTGCCTCCGGGGGGACCTACGAGCAGTACTTC
TRBJ2-7 NA NA 15 TRBV5-1 CASSSDSRSFYEQYF TGCGCCAGCAGCTCGGACAGTCGATCGTTCTACGAGCAGTACTTC
TRBJ1-5 NA TRBD1 14 TRBV7-2 CASSQQGSNQPQHF TGTGCCAGCAGTCAACAGGGGAGCAATCAGCCCCAGCATTTT